This TCR beta chain was obtained from a study of cytomegalovirus exposure and HLA in healthy donors. The study's findings and limits: Rare sequences made up most TCRs, while some public TCRs were found in many donors. In a later analysis, a genetic analysis reported fewer productive-TCR N-insertions in an Asian-associated ancestry cluster than the cohort average.

Points on this clone: No antigen is known for it.

Amplification used 60 Vbeta primers and 13 Jbeta primers. Authors' processing steps: Counted up in a later analysis, unique TCR beta chains came to some 75 million, with about 10 million shared. Using immunoSEQ multiplex PCR, the repertoire was profiled, and TCRdb retains in-frame clones only, with some absent. The V and J calls and clone size come from that table; D and trimming were worked out from the DNA. This sample carries around 150,000 clones, approximately 75% of them seen once, and the ten largest clones take roughly 3.6%. V trimming: 0 bases; J trimming: 6 bases; junction bases outside the gene matches: 1. The CDR3 is made up of 15 amino acids. The V gene's germline CDR1 is MNHEY and CDR2 SVGAGI. Healthy bone marrow donors made up the donor group.

Material: PBMCs. The TCR was taken from a young man in good health and CMV-seropositive. The V call is TRBV6-5, the J call TRBJ2-2, with TRBD1 identical over 10 bases. This CDR3 is CASSYSGTGAGELFF. The CDR3 nucleotides are TGTGCCAGCAGTTACTCCGGGACAGGGGCCGGGGAGCTGTTTTTT.